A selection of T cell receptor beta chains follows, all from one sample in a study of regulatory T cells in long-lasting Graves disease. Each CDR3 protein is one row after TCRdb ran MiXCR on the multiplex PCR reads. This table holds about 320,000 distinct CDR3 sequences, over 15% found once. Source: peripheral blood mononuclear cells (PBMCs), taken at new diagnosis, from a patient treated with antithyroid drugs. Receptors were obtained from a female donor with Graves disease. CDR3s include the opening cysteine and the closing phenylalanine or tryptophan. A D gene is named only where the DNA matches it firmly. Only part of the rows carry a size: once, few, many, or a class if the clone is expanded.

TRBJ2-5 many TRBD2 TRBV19 TGTGCCAGTAGCACCGTAGGACTAGCGGGACGGGAGACCCAGTACTTC CASSTVGLAGRETQYF
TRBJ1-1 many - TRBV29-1 TGCAGCGCTTCACCGGGGGGAGCGGGCACTGAAGCTTTCTTT CSASPGGAGTEAFF
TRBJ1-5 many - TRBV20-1 TGCAGTGCTGTAGGTGTTGGCAATCAGCCCCAGCATTTT CSAVGVGNQPQHF
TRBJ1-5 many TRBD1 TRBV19 TGTGCCAGTACCACCCGACAGGGCGGTCAGCCCCAGCATTTT CASTTRQGGQPQHF
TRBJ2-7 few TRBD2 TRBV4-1 TGCGCCAGCAGCCCCCCGGGGGGGGCGGGAGCTTCCTACGAGCAGTACTTC CASSPPGGAGASYEQYF
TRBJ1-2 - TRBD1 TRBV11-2 TGTGCCAGCAGCTTAGTCCCAGGGGGAGCTGGCTACACCTTC CASSLVPGGAGYTF
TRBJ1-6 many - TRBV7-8 TGTGCCAGCAGCCCAGGGGCTCAACGCTCCTATAATTCACCCCTCCACTTT CASSPGAQRSYNSPLHF
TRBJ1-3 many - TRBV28 TGTGCCAGCAGTCGATCTGGAAACACCATATATTTT CASSRSGNTIYF
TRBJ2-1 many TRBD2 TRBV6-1 TGTGCCAGCAGTGCCGGGACTAGCGGGCCCGAGGGCTCCTACAATGAGCAGTTCTTC CASSAGTSGPEGSYNEQFF
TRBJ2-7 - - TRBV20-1 TGCAGTGCTTTGGACGGACCCTACGAGCAGTACTTC CSALDGPYEQYF
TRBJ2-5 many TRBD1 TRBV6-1 TGTGCCAGCATTGGACAGGGAACGGAGACCCAGTACTTC CASIGQGTETQYF
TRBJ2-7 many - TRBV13 TGTGCCAGCAGCTTTCTTAGCCTGTCCGACGAGCAGTACTTC CASSFLSLSDEQYF
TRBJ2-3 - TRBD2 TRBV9 TGTGCCAGCAGCGTAGCCCCACCCAGTCAGGGCGGGAGTATCACAGATACGCAGTATTTT CASSVAPPSQGGSITDTQYF
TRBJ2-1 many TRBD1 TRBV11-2 TGTGCCAGCAGCCCAGGACAGGGGGGCTACAATGAGCAGTTCTTC CASSPGQGGYNEQFF
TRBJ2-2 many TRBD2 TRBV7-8 TGTGCCAGCGGAAGAATGCCTAGCGGGAGTACCGGGGAGCTGTTTTTT CASGRMPSGSTGELFF
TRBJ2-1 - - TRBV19 TGTGCCAGTAGCCCCCAGGGAGGTTCGTACAATGAGCAGTTCTTC CASSPQGGSYNEQFF
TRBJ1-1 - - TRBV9 TGTGCCAGCAGCCCACCTGCGGGGGGTTTGGGTACTGAAGCTTTCTTT CASSPPAGGLGTEAFF
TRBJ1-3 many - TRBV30 TGTGCCTGGAGTCGGCCAGCTGGAAACACCATATATTTT CAWSRPAGNTIYF
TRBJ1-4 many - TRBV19 TGTGCCAGTAAAATAACAGCAACTAATGAAAAACTGTTTTTT CASKITATNEKLFF
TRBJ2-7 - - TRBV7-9 TGTGCCAGCAGCTTGGGGGTACAGGCGGTGGGCTCCTACGAGCAGTACTTC CASSLGVQAVGSYEQYF
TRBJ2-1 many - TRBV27 TGTGCCAGCAGCCTATTGCTAGGTGGGGGCAATGAGCAGTTCTTC CASSLLLGGGNEQFF
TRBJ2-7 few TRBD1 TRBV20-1 TGCAGTGCTAGGGGACAGGGAATCTCGGGCGAGCAGTACTTC CSARGQGISGEQYF
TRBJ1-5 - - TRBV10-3 TGTGCCATCAGTGAGTCTTCCTGGCCCCAGCATTTT CAISESSWPQHF
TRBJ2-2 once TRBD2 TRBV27 TGTGCCAGCACCGCAAGACTAGCGGGAGGGGGTACCGGGGAGCTGTTTTTT CASTARLAGGGTGELFF
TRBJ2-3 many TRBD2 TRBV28 TGTGCCAGCAGCTCTCCGGGACTAGCTTTGAGAGATACGCAGTATTTT CASSSPGLALRDTQYF
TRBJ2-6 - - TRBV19 TGTGCCAGTAGTGGATGGGCCAACGTCCTGACTTTC CASSGWANVLTF
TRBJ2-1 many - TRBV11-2 TGTGCCAGCAGCTGGGCCAACTACAATGAGCAGTTCTTC CASSWANYNEQFF
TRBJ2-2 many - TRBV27 TGTGCCAGCAGTTTCGCTATTGGGAACACCGGGGAGCTGTTTTTT CASSFAIGNTGELFF
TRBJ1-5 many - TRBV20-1 TGCAGTGCTAGCAAGTCCCGGGACTTAAGACAGCCCCAGCATTTT CSASKSRDLRQPQHF
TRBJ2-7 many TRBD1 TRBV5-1 TGCGCCAGCAGCTTCGGGACAGCCGACTCCTACGAGCAGTACTTC CASSFGTADSYEQYF
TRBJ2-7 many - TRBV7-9 TGTGCCAGCAGCCCCACACTAGAGCAGTACTTC CASSPTLEQYF
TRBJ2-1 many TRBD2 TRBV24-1 TGTGCCACCAGTGATACGAGCGGGAGGATGTTTAATGAGCAGTTCTTC CATSDTSGRMFNEQFF
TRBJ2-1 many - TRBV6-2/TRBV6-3 TGTGCCAGCAGTTTCGTGAGATCCGGGACCCAATCCTACAATGAGCAGTTCTTC CASSFVRSGTQSYNEQFF
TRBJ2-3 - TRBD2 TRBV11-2 TGTGCCAGCAGCTTGCGGCTAGCGGGAAGCGGCGATACGCTGTATTTT CASSLRLAGSGDTLYF
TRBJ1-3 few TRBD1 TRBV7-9 TGTGCCAGCAGCTTAGGGGGCCGACAGGGATCTGGAAACACCATATATTTT CASSLGGRQGSGNTIYF
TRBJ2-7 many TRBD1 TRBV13 TGTGCCAGCAGCTTACAGAGGTCAGGGGGCAACCACGAGCAGTACTTC CASSLQRSGGNHEQYF
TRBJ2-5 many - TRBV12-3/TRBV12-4 TGTGCCAGCAGTTTTGGGGCGATAGGGACCCAGTACTTC CASSFGAIGTQYF
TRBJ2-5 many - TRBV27 TGTGCCAGCAGGACCTGGAGCCAAGAGACCCAGTACTTC CASRTWSQETQYF
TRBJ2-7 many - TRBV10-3 TGTGCCATCAGTCCCGATAGGAGCTCCTACGAGCAGTACTTC CAISPDRSSYEQYF
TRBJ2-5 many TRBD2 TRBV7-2 TGTGCCAGCAGCTTAGGTGTGGGAGCGGGGGTTCAGTACTTC CASSLGVGAGVQYF
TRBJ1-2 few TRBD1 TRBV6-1 TGTGCCAGCAGTACACAGGGGGATGGCTACGCCTTC CASSTQGDGYAF
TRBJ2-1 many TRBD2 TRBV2 TGTGCCAGCAAAACCCTTAGCGGGACTGGGAATGAGCAGTTCTTC CASKTLSGTGNEQFF
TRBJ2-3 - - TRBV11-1 TGTGCCAGCAGCCCCAGAGCACCGAGCACAGATACGCAGTATTTT CASSPRAPSTDTQYF
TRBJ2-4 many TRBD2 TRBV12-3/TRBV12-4 TGTGCCAGCAGTTTCGGGGGGGGAGGAAACATTCAGTACTTC CASSFGGGGNIQYF
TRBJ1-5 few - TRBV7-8 TGTGCCAGCAGCCTCGGGTCAGCGAATAGCAATCAGCCCCAGCATTTT CASSLGSANSNQPQHF
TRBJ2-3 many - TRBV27 TGTGCCAGCAGTTTAGGTGGGCCCACAGATACGCAGTATTTT CASSLGGPTDTQYF
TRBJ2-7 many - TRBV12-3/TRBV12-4 TGTGCCAGCAGTCAACAGATTCCCGATGCTGACTTC CASSQQIPDADF
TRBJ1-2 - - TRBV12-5 TGTGCTAGTGGTTTGACAGACTATGGCTACACCTTC CASGLTDYGYTF
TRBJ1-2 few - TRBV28 TGTGCCAGCATGGGGCAGGGCTATGGCTACACCTTC CASMGQGYGYTF
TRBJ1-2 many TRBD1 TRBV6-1 TGTGCCAGCAGTCAGGGACAGTACGGCTACACCTTC CASSQGQYGYTF
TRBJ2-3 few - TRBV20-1 TGCAGTGCTAAGACTGATGGCACAGATACGCAGTATTTT CSAKTDGTDTQYF
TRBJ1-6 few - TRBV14 TGTGCCAGCAGCCAAGGCTTAGGGGGAAATTCACCCCTCCACTTT CASSQGLGGNSPLHF
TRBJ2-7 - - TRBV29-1 TGCAGCGTTGCCGGAGGGCCAACCGAGCAGTACTTC CSVAGGPTEQYF
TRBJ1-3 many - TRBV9 TGTGCCAGCGGTGACAGCTTCTCTGGAAACACCATATATTTT CASGDSFSGNTIYF
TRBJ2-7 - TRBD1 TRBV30 TGTGCCTGGACGCGACAGGGTGCCTACGAGCAGTACTTC CAWTRQGAYEQYF